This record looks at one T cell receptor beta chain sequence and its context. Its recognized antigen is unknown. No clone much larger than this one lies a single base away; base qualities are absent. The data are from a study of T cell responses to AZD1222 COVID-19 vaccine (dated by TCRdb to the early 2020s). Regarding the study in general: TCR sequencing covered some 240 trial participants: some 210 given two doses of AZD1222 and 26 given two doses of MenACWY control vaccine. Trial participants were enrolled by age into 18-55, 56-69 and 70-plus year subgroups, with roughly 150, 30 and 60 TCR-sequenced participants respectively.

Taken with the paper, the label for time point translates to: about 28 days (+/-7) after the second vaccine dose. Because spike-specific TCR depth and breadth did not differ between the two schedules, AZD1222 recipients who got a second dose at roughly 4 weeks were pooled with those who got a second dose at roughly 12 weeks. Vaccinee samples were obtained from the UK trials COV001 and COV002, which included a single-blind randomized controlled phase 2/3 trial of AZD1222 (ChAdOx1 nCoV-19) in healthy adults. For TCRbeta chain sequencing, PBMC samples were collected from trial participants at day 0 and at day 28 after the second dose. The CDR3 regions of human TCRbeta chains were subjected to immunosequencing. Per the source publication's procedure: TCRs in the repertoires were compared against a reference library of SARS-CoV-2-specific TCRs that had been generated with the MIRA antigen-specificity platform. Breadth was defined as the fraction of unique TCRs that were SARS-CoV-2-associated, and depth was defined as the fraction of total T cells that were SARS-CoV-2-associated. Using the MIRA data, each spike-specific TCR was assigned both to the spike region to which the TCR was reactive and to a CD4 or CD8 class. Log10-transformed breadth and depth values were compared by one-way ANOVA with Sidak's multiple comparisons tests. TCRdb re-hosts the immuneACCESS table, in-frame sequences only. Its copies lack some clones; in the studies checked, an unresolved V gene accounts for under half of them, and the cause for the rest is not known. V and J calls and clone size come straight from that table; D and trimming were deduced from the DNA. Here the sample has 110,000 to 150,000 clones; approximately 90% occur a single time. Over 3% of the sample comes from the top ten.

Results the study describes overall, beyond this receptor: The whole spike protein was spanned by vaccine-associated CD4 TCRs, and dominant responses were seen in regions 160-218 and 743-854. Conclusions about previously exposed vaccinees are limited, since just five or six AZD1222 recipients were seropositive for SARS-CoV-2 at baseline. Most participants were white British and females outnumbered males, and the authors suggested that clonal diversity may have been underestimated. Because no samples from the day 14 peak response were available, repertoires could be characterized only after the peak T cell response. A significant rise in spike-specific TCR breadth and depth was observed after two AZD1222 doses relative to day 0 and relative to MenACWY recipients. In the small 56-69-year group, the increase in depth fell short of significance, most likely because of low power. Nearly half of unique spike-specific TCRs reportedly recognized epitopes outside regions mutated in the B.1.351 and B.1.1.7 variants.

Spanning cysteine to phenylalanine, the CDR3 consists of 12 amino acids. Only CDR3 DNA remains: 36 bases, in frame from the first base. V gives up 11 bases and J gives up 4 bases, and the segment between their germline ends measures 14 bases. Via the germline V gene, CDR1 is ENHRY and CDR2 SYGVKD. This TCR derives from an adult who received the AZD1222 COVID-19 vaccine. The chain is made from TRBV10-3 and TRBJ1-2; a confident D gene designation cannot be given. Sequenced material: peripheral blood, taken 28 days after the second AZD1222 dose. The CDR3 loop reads CAASQDRYGYTF. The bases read TGTGCCGCTAGCCAGGACCGCTATGGCTACACCTTC.